This T cell receptor beta chain was obtained from a study of blood T cell repertoires in COVID-19 (TCRdb year 2020). For the study in its entirety: The collaborator samples originated in the United States, Italy and Spain and spanned the acute and convalescent phases of COVID-19. The material from the prospective study consisted of cDNA or gDNA derived from T cells, B-cell-depleted T cells, or PBMCs. Subjects who had been exposed to COVID-19, were actively infected with it, or had recovered from it provided the deeply sampled blood TCRbeta repertoires that made up the dataset. A freely available public database, intended as a resource for researchers studying the immune response to SARS-CoV-2, is where the repertoires were released. The samples were drawn from the first 160 participants of the ongoing ImmuneRACE study and from under 1,500 subjects provided by 6 global collaborators. Sample metadata almost always included a de-identified subject ID, COVID-19 status, age in years and sex. Where HLA class I and class II types were available, the types were taken from metadata supplied by the sample provider, not from assay-based typing.

Whole blood was collected in K2EDTA tubes by collaborating institutions according to the institutions' own protocols. For TCRbeta analysis, collaborator samples were shipped as frozen whole blood, as isolated PBMCs, or as DNA extracted from either sample type. This clone showed up just once. It lacks a known antigen. Base-call qualities are not available, and no considerably larger clone is one nucleotide away. General study outcomes and caveats: How much clinical and demographic metadata was included differed by source and by participant, and the metadata was provided uncurated.

CDR1 is given as SGHRS and CDR2 as YFSETQ, both from the germline V gene. V is cut by 0 bases and J by 14 bases, and the space between the germline ends is 12 bases. The CDR3 runs 13 amino acids, cysteine and phenylalanine included. The read is trimmed to its CDR3 DNA, 39 bases read in frame from base 1. TCRbeta CDR3 regions were amplified from genomic DNA by means of the immunoSEQ Assay, a bias-controlled multiplex PCR. The study's own analysis went as follows. Nucleated cell counts per sample were estimated from amplification of reference gene primers within the assay. Sequence reads were collapsed and filtered to measure the absolute abundance of every unique TCRbeta CDR3 rearrangement. Productive Simpson clonality was computed per sample as the square root of Simpson's diversity index over productive rearrangements. TCRdb took this table from immuneACCESS and kept in-frame rearrangements with V and J called. Such tables lack part of the clones; where checked against another copy, unresolved V genes explain under half of the gap, and the rest is unexplained. The DNA gave D and trimming, while V, J and clone size come from that table. In this sample the table shows approximately 150,000 clones, roughly 83% of which occur a single time. Together, the top ten hold 1.4% of the sample.

The receptor's source is a man in his 60s with acute or convalescent COVID-19. Sequencing was carried out using peripheral blood. The rearrangement joined TRBV5-1 to TRBJ1-6, with the D gene call left open. The CDR3 region: CASSLAGPGALHF. The nucleotide sequence reads TGCGCCAGCAGCTTGGCGGGCCCCGGGGCCCTCCACTTT.